This TCR beta chain emerged from a study of blood T cells in healthy people across ages. Comment on this clonotype: Its target is unknown.

The CDR3 loop spans 16 amino acids. Trimming stripped 4 bases from V and 1 base from J, with 15 bases between. Overall study results and limits: Any conclusive comparison of naive versus antigen-experienced cells was prevented by using unsorted PBMCs.

The use of a sample-barcoded 5' primer and a J-beta primer mix characterized a second PCR of roughly 7 to 12 cycles. A single record per CDR3 protein comes from TCRdb applying MiXCR to the 5' RACE reads. This sample carries roughly 830,000 distinct CDR3 sequences, around 62% of them seen once, and the ten largest clones take about a quarter. The rearrangement joins TRBV12-3 or TRBV12-4 to TRBJ2-3; possibly TRBD1 for D (6 bases). The sample was blood. The source of this sequence is a man aged 25-45 years in good health. The CDR3 sequence is CASSSYRERGTDTQYF. CDR3 in DNA: TGTGCCAGCAGTTCATACAGGGAGAGGGGCACAGATACGCAGTATTTT.